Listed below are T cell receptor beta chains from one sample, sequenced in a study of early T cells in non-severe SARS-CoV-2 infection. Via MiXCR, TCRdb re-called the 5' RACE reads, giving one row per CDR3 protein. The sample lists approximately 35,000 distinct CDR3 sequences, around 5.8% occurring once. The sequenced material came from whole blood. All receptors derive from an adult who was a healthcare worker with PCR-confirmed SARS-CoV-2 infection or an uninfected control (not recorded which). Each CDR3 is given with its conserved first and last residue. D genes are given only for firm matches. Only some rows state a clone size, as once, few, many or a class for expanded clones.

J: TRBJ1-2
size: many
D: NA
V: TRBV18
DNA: TGTGCCAGCTCACCACCGGAGATCAGAGGCTATGGCTACACCTTC
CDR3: CASSPPEIRGYGYTF

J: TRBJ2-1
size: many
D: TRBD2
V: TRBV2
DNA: TGTGCCAGCCACGAAGGAAGGCTAGCGGGGTACAATGAGCAGTTCTTC
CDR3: CASHEGRLAGYNEQFF

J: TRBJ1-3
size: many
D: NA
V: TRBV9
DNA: TGTGCCAGCAGCGTGTTACAGGGAGACTCTGGAAACACCATATATTTT
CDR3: CASSVLQGDSGNTIYF

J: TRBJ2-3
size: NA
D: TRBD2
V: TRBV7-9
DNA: TGTGCCAGCAGCACACTAGCGGACGACGCCACAGATACGCAGTATTTT
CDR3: CASSTLADDATDTQYF

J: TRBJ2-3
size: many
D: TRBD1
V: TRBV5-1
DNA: TGCGCCAGCAGCCAAGGACAGGGAACAGATACGCAGTATTTT
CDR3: CASSQGQGTDTQYF

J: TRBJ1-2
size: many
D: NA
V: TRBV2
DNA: TGTGCCAGCAGGCAGTCGGGTGGAGGCTACACCTTC
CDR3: CASRQSGGGYTF

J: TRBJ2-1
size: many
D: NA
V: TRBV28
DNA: TGTGCCAGCAGTCCCGAGTTCCGTTTCTCCTACAATGAGCAGTTCTTC
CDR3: CASSPEFRFSYNEQFF

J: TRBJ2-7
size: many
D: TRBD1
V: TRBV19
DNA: TGTGCCAGTAGTACCCCGGACAGGTTCTACGAGCAGTACTTC
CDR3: CASSTPDRFYEQYF

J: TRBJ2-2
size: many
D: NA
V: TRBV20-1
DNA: TGCAGTGCTTACCCGGCCTACTCGGGCACCGGGGAGCTGTTTTTT
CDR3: CSAYPAYSGTGELFF

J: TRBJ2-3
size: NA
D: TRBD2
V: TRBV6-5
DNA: TGTGCCAGCAGTTACTCTCCGCGGGAGGGCACAGATACGCAGTATTTT
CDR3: CASSYSPREGTDTQYF

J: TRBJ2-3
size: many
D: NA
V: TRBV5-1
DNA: TGCGCCAGCGCCGCCGCGGGAAAGACAGATACGCAGTATTTT
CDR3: CASAAAGKTDTQYF

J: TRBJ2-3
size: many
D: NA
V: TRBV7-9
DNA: TGTGCCAGCTTCCAGGTCCCTAGCACAGATACGCAGTATTTT
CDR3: CASFQVPSTDTQYF

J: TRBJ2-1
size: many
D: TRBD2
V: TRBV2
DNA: TGTGCCGGGGCCGGGACTAGCGGGAGGAGTGAGCAGTTCTTC
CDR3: CAGAGTSGRSEQFF

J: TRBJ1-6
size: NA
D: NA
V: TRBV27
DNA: TGTGCCAGCAGTTTATTCGGGGATTCACCCCTCCACTTT
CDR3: CASSLFGDSPLHF

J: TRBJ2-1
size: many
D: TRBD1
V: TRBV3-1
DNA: TGTGCCAGCAGCCAGGGAACAGGGGGAGCGGAGCAGTTCTTC
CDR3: CASSQGTGGAEQFF

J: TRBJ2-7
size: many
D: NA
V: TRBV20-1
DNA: TGCAGTGGACGTATGGGCGAGCAGTACTTC
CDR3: CSGRMGEQYF

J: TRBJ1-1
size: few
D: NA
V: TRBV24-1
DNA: TGTGCCAGAAAAAGAGATTCCGTGGGTTGGGTTGGGAGCACTGAAGCTTTCTTT
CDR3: CARKRDSVGWVGSTEAFF

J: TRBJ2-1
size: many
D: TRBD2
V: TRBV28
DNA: TGTGCCAGCAGTTCATTCGGACTAGCGGGAGACAATGAGCAGTTCTTC
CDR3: CASSSFGLAGDNEQFF

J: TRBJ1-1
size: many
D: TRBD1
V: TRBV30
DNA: TGTGCCTGGAGAGGGCAGGGGGGTGGCACTGAAGCTTTCTTT
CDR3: CAWRGQGGGTEAFF

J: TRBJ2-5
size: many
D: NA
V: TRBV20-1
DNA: TGCAGTGCCGACGGATTTCGGGAGACACAAGAGACCCAGTACTTC
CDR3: CSADGFRETQETQYF

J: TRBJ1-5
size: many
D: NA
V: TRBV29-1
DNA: TGCAGCGTTGCGCAGGGTGTGGGGCAGCCCCAGCATTTT
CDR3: CSVAQGVGQPQHF

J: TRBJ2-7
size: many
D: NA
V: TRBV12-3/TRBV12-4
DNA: TGTGCCAGCAGTTTTAGCGGCAGGAGGTACGAGCAGTACTTC
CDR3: CASSFSGRRYEQYF

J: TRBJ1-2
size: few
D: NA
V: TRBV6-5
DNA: TGTGCCAGCAGTTACTCCCACAGGGTAATCGATGGCTACACCTTC
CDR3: CASSYSHRVIDGYTF

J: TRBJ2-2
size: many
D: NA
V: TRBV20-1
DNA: TGCAGTGCTAGAGAACGTCCAGGGATTACCGGGGAGCTGTTTTTT
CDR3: CSARERPGITGELFF

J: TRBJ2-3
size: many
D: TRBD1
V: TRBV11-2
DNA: TGTGCCAGCAGCCGACCTGGCCAGGGACAGGTTGTCACAGATACGCAGTATTTT
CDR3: CASSRPGQGQVVTDTQYF

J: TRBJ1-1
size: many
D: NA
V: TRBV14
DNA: TGTGCCAGCAGCCGAGACGGGAACACTGAAGCTTTCTTT
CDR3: CASSRDGNTEAFF